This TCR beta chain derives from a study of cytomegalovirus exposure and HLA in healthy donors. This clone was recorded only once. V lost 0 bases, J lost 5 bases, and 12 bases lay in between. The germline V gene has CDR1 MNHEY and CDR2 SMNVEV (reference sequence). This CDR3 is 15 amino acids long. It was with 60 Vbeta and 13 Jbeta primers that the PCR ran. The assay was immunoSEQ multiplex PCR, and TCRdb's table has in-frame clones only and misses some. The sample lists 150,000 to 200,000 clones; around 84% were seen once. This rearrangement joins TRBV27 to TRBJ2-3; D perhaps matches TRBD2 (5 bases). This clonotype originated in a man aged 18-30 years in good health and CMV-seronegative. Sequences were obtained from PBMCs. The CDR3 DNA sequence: TGTGCCAGCAGTTTATCAAGCGGCCTAGGAGATACGCAGTATTTT. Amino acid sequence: CASSLSSGLGDTQYF.